This T cell receptor beta chain was observed in a study of blood T cell repertoires in COVID-19. Study-wide background: Acute and convalescent COVID-19 specimens originated in the United States, Italy and Spain. Sample material is recorded as cDNA or gDNA derived from T cells, B-cell-depleted T cells, or PBMCs.

Method: immunoSEQ multiplex PCR; TCRdb's copy keeps in-frame clones and lacks some. The table includes roughly 300,000 clones, 92% detected once. CDR3 length equals 17 residues. Germline assignment: CDR1 SGHTA and CDR2 FQGNSA. V lost 5 bases to trimming and J lost 3 bases, with 22 bases between them. The J gene is TRBJ1-2, the V gene TRBV7-2; a weak D match, TRBD1 (6 bases). The material sequenced was PBMCs or T cells enriched from blood (not recorded which). The TCR sequence derives from a woman in her twenties or thirties who had recovered from COVID-19. The CDR3 coding sequence is TGTGCCAGCAGCCCAAGTAGCAGACAGGAGTACCACTATGGCTACACCTTC. It codes for CASSPSSRQEYHYGYTF.